Presented here are 22 T cell receptor beta chains from one specimen sequenced in a study of blood T cell repertoires in COVID-19. TCRdb keeps only in-frame clones here, not all; method: immunoSEQ multiplex PCR. Found here are 90,000 to 100,000 clones, about 86% of them singletons; the top ten hold 6.3%. The specimen sequenced was peripheral blood. The receptors derive from a man between 60 and 70 years old with acute or convalescent COVID-19.

The chain is built from TRBV5-4 and TRBJ2-7; 7 bases are shared with TRBD1. The CDR3 runs 14 residues. The germline V gene has CDR1 SGHNT and CDR2 YYREEE (reference sequence). J was trimmed by 1 base and V by 4 bases; bases with no gene match: 5. As DNA, the CDR3 is TGTGCCAGCAGCCCAGGGGACAGTTCCTACGAGCAGTACTTC. Protein product: CASSPGDSSYEQYF.

This sequence joins TRBV27 and TRBJ2-3, with 8 positions matching TRBD2. This CDR3 region has 17 residues. CDR1 MNHEY and CDR2 SMNVEV come from the germline V gene (reference sequence). Unmatched junction bases numbered 14, after V lost 5 bases and J lost 4 bases. The CDR3 protein is CASSPIRRTSLADTQYF. CDR3 DNA: TGTGCCAGCAGTCCTATCCGGCGGACTAGCCTCGCAGATACGCAGTATTTT.

This clone is a singleton in its sample. This chain connects TRBV24-1 to TRBJ2-3; 7 nucleotides line up with TRBD1. Germline lookup yields CDR1 KGHDR and CDR2 SFDVKD. There are 13 residues in the CDR3. J lost 5 bases, V lost 7 bases, and 5 bases had no gene match. The CDR3 region has the DNA TGTGCCACCAGCTCGACAGGGTTAGATACGCAGTATTTT. Translation gives CATSSTGLDTQYF.

The rearrangement joins TRBV24-1 to TRBJ2-1; weak D call: TRBD1 (7 bases). The CDR3 is made up of 19 amino acids. Deletions cut 4 bases from V and 1 base from J, with 22 bases between. Germline CDR1 KGHDR, CDR2 SFDVKD. The CDR3 here is CATSDHTNAGGRSYNEQFF. CDR3 bases: TGTGCCACCAGTGACCACACCAACGCAGGGGGGAGATCCTACAATGAGCAGTTCTTC.

The V gene is TRBV12-3 or TRBV12-4, the J gene TRBJ2-7; D unclear. V lost 7 bases and J lost 6, with 13 bases in between. CDR3 size: 12 residues. CDR3 region: CASTTTPAEQYF. In nucleotides, the CDR3 is TGTGCCAGCACCACGACACCGGCCGAGCAGTACTTC.

V and J are TRBV5-8 and TRBJ1-1; D gene unclear. The CDR3 extends over 12 amino acids. With 2 bases removed from V and 7 bases from J, the gap between germline ends came to 9 bases. CDR1 and CDR2 from the germline V gene are SGHTS and YDEGEE. The CDR3 nucleotides read TGTGCCAGCAGCTTAAATATCGTTGAAGCTTTCTTT. Translating gives CASSLNIVEAFF.

This clone has a handful of counts. The V and J genes are TRBV25-1 and TRBJ2-2; D remains unclear. CDR1 and CDR2 (germline): MGHDK, SYGVNS. The CDR3 is 13 residues long. Trimming removed 3 bases from V and 6 bases from J, with 8 bases in between. CDR3 in amino acids: CASSERVAGELFF. CDR3 DNA sequence: TGTGCCAGCAGTGAGCGAGTAGCCGGGGAGCTGTTTTTT.

The chain links TRBV14 to TRBJ1-6; a possible D gene is TRBD1 (6 bases). Germline V gene data show CDR1 as SGHDN and CDR2 as FVKESK. The CDR3 loop spans 13 amino acids. V was trimmed by 4 bases and J by 8 bases, leaving 9 bases between them. This CDR3 reads CASSLRTDSPLHF. The CDR3 bases are TGTGCCAGCAGCCTCAGGACAGATTCACCCCTCCACTTT.

V and J are TRBV5-4 and TRBJ2-2; tentatively, D is TRBD1 (5 bases). The CDR3 covers 15 residues. Germline CDR1 reads SGHNT; CDR2 reads YYREEE (reference sequence). V was pared by 4 bases and J by 0 bases, with 10 bases between. CDR3 sequence: CASSMTASNTGELFF. In DNA form, the CDR3 reads TGTGCCAGCAGCATGACAGCGTCGAACACCGGGGAGCTGTTTTTT.

This clone has just a few counts. V is TRBV6-5 and J is TRBJ2-7; the D gene is possibly TRBD1 (6 bases). The germline V gene encodes CDR1 MNHEY and CDR2 SVGAGI. Trimming stripped 5 bases from V and 4 bases from J, with 15 bases between. CDR3 length: 14 amino acids. CDR3 sequence (DNA): TGTGCCAGCAGTCCCGACTTGGGGGCTTACGAGCAGTACTTC. It translates to CASSPDLGAYEQYF.

The V and J genes are TRBV5-1 and TRBJ2-2; TRBD1 is a possible D gene (5 bases). The CDR3 is made up of 15 amino acids. The germline CDR1 and CDR2 sequences are SGHRS and YFSETQ. With 2 bases removed from V and 3 bases from J, the gap between germline ends came to 11 bases. CDR3 residues: CASSFSQGYTGELFF. The CDR3 region has the DNA TGCGCCAGCAGCTTCAGTCAGGGATACACCGGGGAGCTGTTTTTT.

V and J are TRBV5-1 and TRBJ2-7; 9 bases agree with TRBD1. Germline CDR1 SGHRS, CDR2 YFSETQ. This CDR3 comprises 15 residues. After removal of 0 bases from V and 4 bases from J, the junction contained 5 bases not matched to a gene. CDR3 amino acids: CASSLATGTGYEQYF. In nucleotides, the CDR3 is TGCGCCAGCAGCTTGGCAACCGGGACAGGGTACGAGCAGTACTTC.

The rearrangement joins TRBV10-1 to TRBJ1-5; 7 bases agree with TRBD1. J gave up 3 bases and V 2 bases, and 4 bases lay outside the gene matches. From germline, CDR1 is WNHNN and CDR2 SYGVQD (reference sequence). This CDR3 has 15 residues. For the CDR3, the DNA is TGCGCCAGCAGTGAGCAGGACAGGCTCAATCAGCCCCAGCATTTT. The encoded protein is CASSEQDRLNQPQHF.

This sequence joins TRBV24-1 and TRBJ2-2; the match to TRBD1 covers 7 bases. The CDR3 covers 15 residues. CDR1 and CDR2 from the germline V gene are KGHDR and SFDVKD. With V trimmed by 9 bases and J by 3 bases, 9 bases remained unmatched. The CDR3 region is CATGLGGHYTGELFF. CDR3 DNA: TGTGCCACCGGATTAGGGGGCCATTACACCGGGGAGCTGTTTTTT.

The rearrangement joins TRBV7-2 to TRBJ1-6; 7 nucleotides agree with TRBD1. V was pared by 3 bases and J by 5 bases, with 10 bases of the junction left unmatched. This CDR3 comprises 17 residues. CDR1 is SGHTA and CDR2 is FQGNSA in the germline V gene. CDR3 loop: CASSFILGQLNNSPLHF. In DNA form, the CDR3 reads TGTGCCAGCAGCTTTATCCTGGGACAGCTAAATAATTCACCCCTCCACTTT.

The rearrangement links TRBV6-6 to TRBJ1-1; D remains unclear. The CDR3 length is 14 residues. V gave up 5 bases and J gave up 1 base, with 11 bases separating them. The V gene's germline CDR1 is MNHNY and CDR2 SVGAGI (reference sequence). CDR3: CASSPTRSNTEAFF. DNA for the CDR3: TGTGCCAGCAGTCCGACTCGTTCGAACACTGAAGCTTTCTTT.

Here the CDR3 reads CASALGQGPNTGELFF. CDR3 coding DNA: TGCGCCAGCGCGCTAGGACAGGGGCCGAACACCGGGGAGCTGTTTTTT. The chain employs TRBV5-1 and TRBJ2-2; 9 bases are a match to TRBD1. The CDR3 is 16 amino acids. Germline lookup yields CDR1 SGHRS and CDR2 YFSETQ. V gave up 7 bases and J gave up 0 bases; unmatched junction bases: 7. The variable domain in full, completed from reference TRBV5-1 and TRBJ2-2, reads KAGVTQTPRYLIKTRGQQVTLSCSPISGHRSVSWYQQTPGQGLQFLFEYFSETQRNKGNFPGRFSGRQFSNSRSEMNVSTLELGDSALYLCASALGQGPNTGELFFGEGSRLTVL.

The J gene is TRBJ2-5, the V gene TRBV3-1 (or the pseudogene TRBV3-2), with D perhaps TRBD1 (5 bases). Trimming removed 0 bases from V and 7 bases from J, with 12 bases in between. The CDR3 consists of 14 residues. CDR1 and CDR2 from the germline V gene are LGHDT and YNNKEL (reference sequence). The CDR3 DNA is TGTGCCAGCAGCCAAGATCAGGGTAGGGGGACCCAGTACTTC. Translation gives CASSQDQGRGTQYF.

V usage is TRBV19 and J usage is TRBJ2-3; the D gene is possibly TRBD1 (5 bases). The V end was cut by 3 bases, the J end by 0 bases, with 16 bases between. This CDR3 contains 17 residues. Germline V lookup: CDR1 LNHDA, CDR2 SQIVND (reference sequence). CDR3 bases: TGTGCCAGTAGTATCCGGCAGGGCGGTGTCAGCACAGATACGCAGTATTTT. Translating it yields CASSIRQGGVSTDTQYF.

This chain connects TRBV9 to TRBJ1-3; D is possibly TRBD1 (5 bases). Trimming shortened V by 4 bases and J by 8 bases, and 10 bases separated the two germline ends. Germline CDR1 reads SGDLS; CDR2 reads YYNGEE. The CDR3 totals 12 residues. CDR3 nucleotides: TGTGCCAGCAGCCTAGGGGAGGACACCATATATTTT. Translated: CASSLGEDTIYF. The entire variable domain, with the rest obtained from reference TRBV9 and TRBJ1-3, is as follows: DSGVTQTPKHLITATGQRVTLRCSPRSGDLSVYWYQQSLDQGLQFLIQYYNGEERAKGNILERFSAQQFPDLHSELNLSSLELGDSALYFCASSLGEDTIYFGEGSWLTVV.

The CDR3 DNA reads TGTGCCAGTAGTGGACGTGCAGGGAGCACAGATACGCAGTATTTT. Its translation: CASSGRAGSTDTQYF. This sequence joins TRBV19 and TRBJ2-3, with a possible D match to TRBD1 (5 bases). CDR1 is LNHDA, CDR2 SQIVND, per germline (reference sequence). V lost 5 bases, J lost 0 bases, and 12 bases lay in between. The CDR3 has 15 amino acids. The full variable domain, rest sourced from reference TRBV19 and TRBJ2-3, is DGGITQSPKYLFRKEGQNVTLSCEQNLNHDAMYWYRQDPGQGLRLIYYSQIVNDFQKGDIAEGYSVSREKKESFPLTVTSAQKNPTAFYLCASSGRAGSTDTQYFGPGTRLTVL.

This clone was observed at least ten times. The CDR3 protein is CASSQVQGTYEQYF. As DNA, the CDR3 is TGCGCCAGCAGCCAAGTTCAGGGGACCTACGAGCAGTACTTC. This sequence joins TRBV4-1 and TRBJ2-7, with D possibly being TRBD1 (6 bases). Germline CDR1 is MGHRA and CDR2 is YSYEKL. This CDR3 has 14 residues. Trimming removed 1 base from V and 2 bases from J, with 9 bases in between.